This T cell receptor (beta chain) stems from a study of shared clonotypes between healthy human individuals. As for this clone: What it binds is not known.

TCRdb keeps only in-frame clones here, not all; method: immunoSEQ multiplex PCR. Of roughly 1.4 million clones in the sample, about 98.5% are singletons; the top ten hold under 0.45%. The study, taken as a whole, reports: Naive subsets typically showed greater estimated richness than memory subsets.

The receptor comes from a man aged 30 to 45 in good health. Material for sequencing was naive CD4+ T cells sorted from blood. As for subset: CD45RA+ positively selected.

The DNA for the CDR3 is TGTGCCAGCAGCTTGCCGGGACAGGGGCATGGCTACACCTTC. Its protein is CASSLPGQGHGYTF. The rearrangement uses TRBV5-4 and TRBJ1-2, with 10 bases lining up with TRBD1. The CDR3 length is 14 residues. In germline, CDR1 is SGHNT, CDR2 YYREEE (reference sequence). Trimming at V came to 1 base and at J to 6 bases, leaving 3 bases not matched to a gene. Combining the CDR3 with reference TRBV5-4 and TRBJ1-2 gives the whole variable domain ETGVTQSPTHLIKTRGQQVTLRCSSQSGHNTVSWYQQALGQGPQFIFQYYREEENGRGNFPPRFSGLQFPNYSSELNVNALELDDSALYLCASSLPGQGHGYTFGSGTRLTVV.